This T cell receptor beta chain comes out of a study of radiotherapy plus CTLA-4 blockade in lung cancer. Study information: Disease control was present in roughly a third of patients, and objective responses in roughly 17%.

Patients had chemo-refractory metastatic non-small-cell lung cancer and received focal radiation plus CTLA-4 blockade that used ipilimumab. Germline V CDR1 and CDR2: MNHEY, SVGAGI. The length of the CDR3 is 13 residues. The trim removed 5 bases at V and 4 bases at J, leaving 4 bases unmatched. Measured with immunoSEQ multiplex PCR; TCRdb has only the in-frame clones, and not every one. The table includes tens of thousands of clones, over 75% detected once. J is TRBJ1-2 and V is TRBV6-5; 7 bases align to TRBD1. Material: peripheral blood, obtained from a patient treated with radiotherapy plus ipilimumab. This TCR derives from a human donor with non-small cell lung cancer whose response to radiotherapy plus ipilimumab could not be evaluated. The DNA of the CDR3 is TGTGCCAGCAGTCCCCGGGACAGCTATGGCTACACCTTC. Encoded protein: CASSPRDSYGYTF.